This record covers a single T cell receptor beta chain. It has no known antigen specificity. No clone much larger than this one lies a single base away; base qualities are absent. The data are from a study of shared clonotypes between healthy human individuals (dated by TCRdb to about 2020). Broadly, across the study: Two women and a few men aged 18 to 49 years were included in the cohort. For each donor, CD4 naive and CD4 memory were each run on three plates, CD8 naive on two plates, and CD8 memory on one plate. To increase sequencing depth and limit assay-specific biases, TCR repertoire library preparation and sequencing were carried out by different laboratories using diverse techniques. To estimate repertoire size and how much clonotypes are shared between individuals, the study performed deep sequencing of blood TCR repertoires from a few healthy adults. Per donor, leukapheresis produced somewhere between about 0.94 and 8.9 billion PBMCs.

The donors were healthy, HIV-negative adults who had no recently reported acute infections or vaccinations. Every donor was a Caucasian adult residing in Nashville, Tennessee, USA. Magnetic negative selection was used to enrich CD4+ T cells, after which naive cells were positively selected on CD45RA and the negative fraction became the memory subset. Blood was collected by leukapheresis, and PBMCs were isolated by Ficoll-Histopaque density gradient centrifugation and then cryopreserved in liquid nitrogen vapor phase. Analytical flow cytometry was used to check the purity and quantity of every magnetically sorted T cell population. Each sorted fraction had its genomic DNA isolated and then quantified by UV absorbance on a Nanodrop 2000c. Overall study outcomes, separate from this receptor: Because the study included only a small number of donors, the genetic and exposure-history diversity represented was limited. About 4.5% of naive CD4, around 4% of naive CD8, approximately 2.2% of memory CD4, and about 0.4% of memory CD8 clonotypes were shared across several donors. Higher generation probabilities were observed for clonotypes shared by all four sorted-subset donors than for non-shared clonotypes. Pairwise subsampling indicated that sequencing depth was expected to affect the degree of clonotype sharing among donors. Sampling was limited to blood, and TCR repertoires in tissue likely differ from TCR repertoires in blood. Incomplete sequencing was indicated by rarefaction of sorted-subset datasets, despite the large sequencing depth. Naive subsets generally had larger estimated clonotype richness than memory subsets did.

Using the deep immunoSEQ assay, TCR CDR3 regions were amplified from genomic DNA by multiplex PCR. Extracted genomic DNA from each cell subset was distributed evenly across all wells of several immunoSEQ 96-well plates, and each plate was treated as a replicate. For sorted subsets, 200 ng of genomic DNA, equivalent to roughly 30,000 T cell genomes, went into each replicate PCR. Purified libraries were measured with a Qubit 3.0 fluorometer, size-checked on a Bioanalyzer 2100, and measured again with the KAPA Library Quantification kit. Every immunoSEQ 96-well plate was sequenced on a dedicated single-read 150-cycle Illumina NextSeq 550 flow cell. In the original analysis: The immunoSEQ output contained only junctional sequences without quality scores, so filtering could not match that applied to full-length reads. Sequences were annotated with PyIR, a Python wrapper for IgBLAST v1.9, and V/J genes and CDR3 were assigned using IMGT germline references. Reads were filtered out if the reads had weak V/J assignments (E-value above 1e-6), no CDR3, stop codons, out-of-frame junctions, or ambiguous translated residues. V3J clonotypes were defined as sequences sharing an identical inferred V gene, J gene, and CDR3 amino acid sequence. The percentage overlap between two repertoires was calculated by dividing the number of shared unique clonotypes by the size of the smaller repertoire. RTK rarefaction, the Chao1 estimator, and Recon v2.1 estimates of unobserved clonotypes were used to assess repertoire richness. Generation probabilities for all TCRbeta clonotypes obtained by the gDNA method from a handful of donors were computed using OLGA. TCRdb re-hosts the immuneACCESS table, in-frame sequences only. Its copies lack some clones; in the studies checked, an unresolved V gene accounts for under half of them, and the cause for the rest is not known. That table is the source of V, J and clone size, and D and trimming were worked out from the DNA. The sample table lists 2 million to 2.5 million clones, 93% of them with a count of one. The ten largest clones represent 0.35% to 0.45% of the sample.

Input material: naive CD4+ T cells from PBMCs. Sample cell subset or site, as interpreted from the label and publication: CD45RA+ positively selected. The origin of this receptor is a man younger than 35 in good health. Some clones in this sample may be carry-over from other donors' samples.

Here the CDR3 is given as CASSPTSGREETQYF. The nucleotide sequence is given as TGTGCCAGCAGTCCGACTAGCGGGAGGGAAGAGACCCAGTACTTC. The chain couples TRBV2 to TRBJ2-5; TRBD2 aligns with 14 central bases. CDR1 and CDR2 (SNHLY, FYNNEI) derive from the germline V gene. The CDR3 contains 15 residues, cysteine and phenylalanine counted. The sequence is cut down to CDR3 DNA, 45 bases in frame from base 1. Trimming accounts for 5 bases at V and 3 bases at J, while the number of junction bases matched to no gene is 2.